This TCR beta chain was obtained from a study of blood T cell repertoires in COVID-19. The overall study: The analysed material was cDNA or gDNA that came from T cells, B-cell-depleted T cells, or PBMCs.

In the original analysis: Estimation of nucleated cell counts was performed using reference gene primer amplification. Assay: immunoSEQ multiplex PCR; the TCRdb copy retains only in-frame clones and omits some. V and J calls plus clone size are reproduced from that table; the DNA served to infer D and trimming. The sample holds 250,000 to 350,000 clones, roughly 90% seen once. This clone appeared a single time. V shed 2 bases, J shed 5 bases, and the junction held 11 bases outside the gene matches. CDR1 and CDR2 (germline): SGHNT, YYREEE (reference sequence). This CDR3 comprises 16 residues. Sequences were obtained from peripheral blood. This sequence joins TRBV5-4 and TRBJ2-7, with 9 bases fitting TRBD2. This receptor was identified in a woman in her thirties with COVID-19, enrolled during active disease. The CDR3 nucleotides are TGTGCCAGCAGCTTTTGGGGGGCGGGAGGGCCGGACGAGCAGTACTTC. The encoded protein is CASSFWGAGGPDEQYF. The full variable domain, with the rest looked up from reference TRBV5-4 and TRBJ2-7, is ETGVTQSPTHLIKTRGQQVTLRCSSQSGHNTVSWYQQALGQGPQFIFQYYREEENGRGNFPPRFSGLQFPNYSSELNVNALELDDSALYLCASSFWGAGGPDEQYFGPGTRLTVT.